This entry lists 3 T cell receptor beta chains sequenced from one sample in a study of response to subunit inactivated influenza vaccine. Each CDR3 protein is one row after TCRdb ran MiXCR on the RT-PCR reads. The sample includes approximately 300,000 distinct CDR3 sequences, approximately 21% of them seen just once. The sample here was PBMCs from blood, taken 21 months after vaccination. Source of these receptors: a man between 50 and 70 years old who received an inactivated influenza vaccine.

This chain connects TRBV24-1 to TRBJ2-5; D may be TRBD1 (5 bases). Trimming left V 4 bases short and J 1 base short, with 6 bases between. Germline CDR1 reads KGHDR; CDR2 reads SFDVKD. The CDR3 covers 13 residues. For the CDR3, the DNA is TGTGCCACCAGTGACAGGGTCCAAGAGACCCAGTACTTC. Protein sequence: CATSDRVQETQYF.

The V and J genes are TRBV30 and TRBJ1-5; D not resolved. The CDR3 covers 16 residues. CDR1 is GTSNPN, CDR2 SVGIG, per germline (reference sequence). V lost 2 bases and J lost 0, with 14 bases in between. The CDR3 region has the DNA TGTGCCTGGAGTTTCGCAGGAGGCGTTAGCAATCAGCCCCAGCATTTT. Its protein product is CAWSFAGGVSNQPQHF.

The CDR3: CASSLGTGGHYGYTF. CDR3 sequence (DNA): TGCGCCAGCAGCTTGGGTACAGGGGGGCACTATGGCTACACCTTC. The chain joins TRBV5-1 to TRBJ1-2; 8 bases match TRBD1. CDR3 size: 15 residues. J was trimmed by 3 bases and V by 0 bases; bases with no gene match: 4. Germline CDR1 reads SGHRS; CDR2 reads YFSETQ.